This is a list of T cell receptor beta chains from one sample in a study of T cells after posttransplantation cyclophosphamide. The protocol was immunoSEQ multiplex PCR, while the TCRdb copy is restricted to in-frame clones and leaves out a portion. This sample carries approximately 35,000 clones, none of them present only once. The source material was PBMCs. These TCRs come from a girl under 18 in good health, CMV-negative, and a related stem cell transplant donor. The CDR3 runs from the conserved cysteine through the conserved F or W. D genes are given only for firm matches. A row's size may be missing; if present it is once, few, many or a size class.

abundance	d_gene	v_gene	j_gene	CDR3nt	CDR3aa
few	-	TRBV4-2	TRBJ2-3	TGTGCCAGCAGCCAAGATAGGAGCGGAACAGATACGCAGTATTTT	CASSQDRSGTDTQYF
few	TRBD2	TRBV7-8	TRBJ2-7	TGTGCCAGCAGCTTAAGGTCACTAGCGGGAGGGCTTGGGTACGAGCAGTACTTC	CASSLRSLAGGLGYEQYF
many	TRBD2	TRBV5-1	TRBJ2-1	TGCGCCAGCAGCTGGGGAGAGACGGGGGGTTTTGTGAATGAGCAGTTCTTC	CASSWGETGGFVNEQFF
-	TRBD1	TRBV7-2	TRBJ1-1	TGTGCCAGCAGCCAGAGGGACAGGGAGGGCACTGAAGCTTTCTTT	CASSQRDREGTEAFF
many	-	TRBV19	TRBJ2-3	TGTGCCAGTACCCTTAGGGGAAGGAGCACAGATACGCAGTATTTT	CASTLRGRSTDTQYF
-	TRBD1	TRBV9	TRBJ2-3	TGTGCCAGCAGCGTGATGGACAGGGAGATGGATACGCAGTATTTT	CASSVMDREMDTQYF
-	-	TRBV30	TRBJ1-6	TGTGCCTGGAGTGTATTACACGCCTGGGACTCACCAAATTCACCCCTCCACTTT	CAWSVLHAWDSPNSPLHF
few	TRBD2	TRBV5-4	TRBJ2-7	TGTGCCAGCAGACTCGGCGGGGGGAGGTACGAGCAGTACTTC	CASRLGGGRYEQYF
many	TRBD2	TRBV9	TRBJ2-1	TGTGCCAGCAGCGCCTCGGGGGGGACATCCTACAATGAGCAGTTCTTC	CASSASGGTSYNEQFF
many	TRBD2	TRBV5-6	TRBJ2-3	TGTGCCAGCACCATTAGCGGGGGGCACACAGATACGCAGTATTTT	CASTISGGHTDTQYF
many	-	TRBV30	TRBJ1-3	TGTGCCTGGAGCGAGGGGGCTGGAAACACCATATATTTT	CAWSEGAGNTIYF
many	-	TRBV2	TRBJ2-1	TGTGCCAGCAGTGATAGATCCATAGGGGGTGAGCAGTTCTTC	CASSDRSIGGEQFF
-	-	TRBV30	TRBJ2-5	TGTGCCTGGAGACAGGGCCAAGAGACCCAGTACTTC	CAWRQGQETQYF
few	-	TRBV19	TRBJ2-7	TGTGCCAGTAGTATTGCAGGGGGGTCCTACGAGCAGTACTTC	CASSIAGGSYEQYF
-	-	TRBV4-1	TRBJ2-1	TGCGCCAGCAGCCAAGAGTCAGGGCAGGTCAACAATGAGCAGTTCTTC	CASSQESGQVNNEQFF
many	-	TRBV10-3	TRBJ2-5	TGTGCCATCAGAGACGACAAGAGCCAAGAGACCCAGTACTTC	CAIRDDKSQETQYF
many	-	TRBV30	TRBJ1-2	TGTGCCTGGAGCGCGGGGGGCGATGGCTACACCTTC	CAWSAGGDGYTF
many	TRBD1	TRBV9	TRBJ2-7	TGTGCCAGCAGCGCGGGGACAGGGGCCCCCTACGAGCAGTACTTC	CASSAGTGAPYEQYF
few	TRBD1	TRBV27	TRBJ1-6	TGTGCCAGCAGTTTGGCAGGGGACAGGTCACCCCTCCACTTT	CASSLAGDRSPLHF
many	TRBD2	TRBV30	TRBJ2-1	TGTGCCTGGAGAAGACTAGCGGGTAACTACAATGAGCAGTTCTTC	CAWRRLAGNYNEQFF
many	TRBD2	TRBV7-7	TRBJ2-1	TGTGCCAGCAGCAACGGGCTAGCGGGAGCGCACAATGAGCAGTTCTTC	CASSNGLAGAHNEQFF
many	TRBD1	TRBV5-5	TRBJ2-7	TGTGCCAGCAGATATGGGGACAGGACCTACGAGCAGTACTTC	CASRYGDRTYEQYF
few	TRBD1	TRBV14	TRBJ1-2	TGTGCCAGCAGCCAGTTACGAGGGAAACAGGGGGACTATGGCTACACCTTC	CASSQLRGKQGDYGYTF
many	TRBD1	TRBV5-1	TRBJ2-6	TGCGCCAGCAGCTCGGGACAGGTCCTAACCTCTGGGGCCAACGTCCTGACTTTC	CASSSGQVLTSGANVLTF
few	-	TRBV28	TRBJ1-1	TGTGCCAGCAGTTTATACAGGGTCTTAGCGGGAACTGAAGCTTTCTTT	CASSLYRVLAGTEAFF
many	TRBD2	TRBV4-1	TRBJ2-7	TGCGCCAGCAGCCATGAACGGGCCTGGGAGGGGCGCGAGCAGTACTTC	CASSHERAWEGREQYF
many	TRBD2	TRBV14	TRBJ2-1	TGTGCCAGCAGCCAAGTAGGGTTAGCGGGAGTGGGGTCGTCGGGGCAGTTCTTC	CASSQVGLAGVGSSGQFF
many	-	TRBV7-9	TRBJ1-2	TGTGCCAGCAGCCTCAATTTTGGCGGCTACACCTTC	CASSLNFGGYTF
-	TRBD2	TRBV5-4	TRBJ2-1	TGTGCCAGCAGCTTGGAGCTAGCGGGGATATACAATGAGCAGTTCTTC	CASSLELAGIYNEQFF
few	TRBD1	TRBV6-5	TRBJ1-6	TGTGCCAGCAGTGTCAACAGGGGGGGTAATTCACCCCTCCACTTT	CASSVNRGGNSPLHF